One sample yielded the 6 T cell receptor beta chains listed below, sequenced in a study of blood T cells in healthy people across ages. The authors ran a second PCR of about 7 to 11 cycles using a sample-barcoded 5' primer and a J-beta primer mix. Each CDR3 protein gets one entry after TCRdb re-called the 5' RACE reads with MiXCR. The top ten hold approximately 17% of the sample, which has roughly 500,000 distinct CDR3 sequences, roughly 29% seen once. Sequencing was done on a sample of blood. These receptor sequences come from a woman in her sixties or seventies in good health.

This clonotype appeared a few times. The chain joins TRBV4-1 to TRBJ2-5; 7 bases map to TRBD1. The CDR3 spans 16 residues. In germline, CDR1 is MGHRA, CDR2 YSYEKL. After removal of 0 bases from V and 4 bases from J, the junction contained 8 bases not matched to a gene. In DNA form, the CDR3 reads TGCGCCAGCAGCCAAGAAAGAGAAGGGGGCACAGAGACCCAGTACTTC. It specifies CASSQEREGGTETQYF.

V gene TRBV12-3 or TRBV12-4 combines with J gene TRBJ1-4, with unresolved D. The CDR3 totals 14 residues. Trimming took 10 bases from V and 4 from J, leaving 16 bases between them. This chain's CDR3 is CATGGGLSNEKLFF. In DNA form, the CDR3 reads TGTGCCACCGGTGGCGGGCTAAGTAATGAAAAACTGTTTTTT.

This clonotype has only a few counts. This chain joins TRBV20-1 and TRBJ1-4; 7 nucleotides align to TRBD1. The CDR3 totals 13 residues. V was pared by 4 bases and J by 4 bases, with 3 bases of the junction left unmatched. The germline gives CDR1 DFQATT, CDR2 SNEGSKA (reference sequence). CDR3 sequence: CSAKDRVNEKLFF. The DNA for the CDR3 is TGCAGTGCTAAAGACAGGGTTAATGAAAAACTGTTTTTT.

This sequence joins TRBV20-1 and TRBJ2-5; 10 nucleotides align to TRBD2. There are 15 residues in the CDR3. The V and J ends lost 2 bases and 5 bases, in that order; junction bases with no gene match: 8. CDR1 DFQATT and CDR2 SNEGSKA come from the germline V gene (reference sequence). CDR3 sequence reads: CSARILAGGFETQYF. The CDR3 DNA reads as TGCAGTGCTAGAATCTTAGCGGGGGGCTTCGAGACCCAGTACTTC.

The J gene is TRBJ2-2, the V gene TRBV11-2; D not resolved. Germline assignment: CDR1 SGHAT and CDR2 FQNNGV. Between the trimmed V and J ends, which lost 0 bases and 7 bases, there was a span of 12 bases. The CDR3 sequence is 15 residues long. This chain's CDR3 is CASSLDRGLNGELFF. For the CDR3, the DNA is TGTGCCAGCAGCTTAGATCGCGGCTTGAACGGGGAGCTGTTTTTT.

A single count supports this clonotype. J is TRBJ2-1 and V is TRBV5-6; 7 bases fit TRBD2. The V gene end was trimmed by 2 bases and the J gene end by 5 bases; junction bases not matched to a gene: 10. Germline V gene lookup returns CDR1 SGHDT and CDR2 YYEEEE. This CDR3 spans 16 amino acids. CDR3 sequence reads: CASSLTTLGRDNEQFF. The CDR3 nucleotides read TGTGCCAGCAGCTTAACAACACTTGGGAGGGACAATGAGCAGTTCTTC.